These 5 T cell receptor beta chains were sequenced from one sample in a study of shared clonotypes between healthy human individuals. Produced via immunoSEQ multiplex PCR; TCRdb's table is partial and in-frame only. The table records 2,500,000 or so clones, around 93% of them present only once. Sequencing input: naive CD4+ T cells from PBMCs. Subset denoted: CD45RA+ positively selected. These receptors were taken from a man younger than 35 in good health. Some clones in this sample may be carry-over from other donors' samples.

The table lists this clone with a count of one. The rearrangement joins TRBV27 to TRBJ1-1; TRBD1 agrees at 10 bases. Unmatched junction bases numbered 12, after V lost 0 bases and J lost 5 bases. From germline, CDR1 is MNHEY and CDR2 SMNVEV (reference sequence). This CDR3 has 18 amino acids. CDR3 coding DNA: TGTGCCAGCAGTTTATCGATGGCTGACAGGGGGCTTGGAACTGAAGCTTTCTTT. Amino acid sequence: CASSLSMADRGLGTEAFF.

This clone was detected only once. Other DNA sequences from this sample encode an identical CDR3 as well. The chain is built from TRBV9 and TRBJ2-6; no firm D call. Germline V gene sequence: CDR1 SGDLS, CDR2 YYNGEE. Trimming stripped 1 base from V and 0 bases from J, with 5 bases between. This CDR3 spans 15 amino acids. The CDR3 nucleotides are TGTGCCAGCAGCGTACTTGGCTCTGGGGCCAACGTCCTGACTTTC. Translated, it gives CASSVLGSGANVLTF. The complete variable domain, with remaining parts taken from reference TRBV9 and TRBJ2-6, reads DSGVTQTPKHLITATGQRVTLRCSPRSGDLSVYWYQQSLDQGLQFLIQYYNGEERAKGNILERFSAQQFPDLHSELNLSSLELGDSALYFCASSVLGSGANVLTFGAGSRLTVL.

This chain connects TRBV7-9 to TRBJ1-2; a possible D gene is TRBD1 (6 bases). The CDR3 loop spans 14 amino acids. The germline V gene encodes CDR1 SEHNR and CDR2 FQNEAQ (reference sequence). V gave up 4 bases and J gave up 5 bases, with 14 bases separating them. CDR3 bases: TGTGCCAGCAGCTACCCAGGGGCTATTTATGGCTACACCTTC. Translation: CASSYPGAIYGYTF.

This chain joins TRBV19 and TRBJ2-2, with 9 bases fitting TRBD1. CDR1 and CDR2 (germline): LNHDA, SQIVND (reference sequence). This CDR3 has 14 residues. V trimming: 9 bases; J trimming: 2 bases; junction bases outside the gene matches: 4. CDR3 nucleotide sequence: TGTGCCAGCATGGACAGGGGCAACACCGGGGAGCTGTTTTTT. It is translated as CASMDRGNTGELFF.

The chain is built from TRBV27 and TRBJ1-2, with 12 bases that match TRBD1. The CDR3 is 14 residues long. V lost 4 bases, J lost 4 bases, and 1 base stayed unmatched. Germline values: CDR1 MNHEY, CDR2 SMNVEV (reference sequence). As DNA, the CDR3 is TGTGCCAGCAGTTGGGGACAGGGGGCCTATGGCTACACCTTC. Protein sequence: CASSWGQGAYGYTF.